Following are 30 T cell receptor beta chains from one sample sequenced in a study of technical replicates of blood from a handful of donors. Assay: immunoSEQ multiplex PCR; the TCRdb copy retains only in-frame clones and omits some. The repertoire holds approximately 41,000 clones, almost 97% seen once, with roughly 0.35% in the top ten. Source material: T cells isolated from PBMCs. The source is a human donor in good health.

This chain connects TRBV15 to TRBJ1-2; 7 positions agree with TRBD1. Germline V gene sequence: CDR1 LNHNV, CDR2 YYDKDF (reference sequence). Trimming took 4 bases from V and 4 from J; bases not matched to a gene: 6. The CDR3 contains 14 residues. The CDR3 loop is CATSKPRDSYGYTF. The DNA of the CDR3 is TGTGCCACCAGCAAACCACGGGACAGCTATGGCTACACCTTC. Supplemented by reference TRBV15 and TRBJ1-2, the full variable domain reads DAMVIQNPRYQVTQFGKPVTLSCSQTLNHNVMYWYQQKSSQAPKLLFHYYDKDFNNEADTPDNFQSRRPNTSFCFLDIRSPGLGDTAMYLCATSKPRDSYGYTFGSGTRLTVV.

The chain has TRBV27 and TRBJ2-1, with 7 bases identical to TRBD2. The CDR3 runs 12 residues. With V trimmed by 3 bases and J by 9 bases, 2 bases remained unmatched. The germline gives CDR1 MNHEY, CDR2 SMNVEV (reference sequence). CDR3: CASSFWEGEQFF. CDR3 bases: TGTGCCAGCAGTTTCTGGGAGGGTGAGCAGTTCTTC.

The rearrangement uses TRBV28 and TRBJ1-3; the match to TRBD1 covers 7 bases. After removal of 7 bases from V and 7 bases from J, the junction contained 10 bases not matched to a gene. Germline V gene lookup returns CDR1 MDHEN and CDR2 SYDVKM. CDR3 size: 14 residues. The CDR3 nucleotides read TGTGCCAGCACTCTACCCGAGGGGGCGAACACCATATATTTT. This translates into CASTLPEGANTIYF.

The V call is TRBV9, the J call TRBJ2-7, with D hard to call. Germline loops: CDR1 SGDLS, CDR2 YYNGEE. The CDR3 totals 15 residues. The V and J ends lost 0 bases and 3 bases respectively, with 13 bases between them. CDR3 sequence: CASSVEGGIYYEQYF. Written as DNA, the CDR3 is TGTGCCAGCAGCGTAGAAGGCGGAATCTACTACGAGCAGTACTTC.

This clone is a singleton in its sample. The chain couples TRBV5-6 to TRBJ1-1, with D unresolved. Trimming cost V 3 bases and J 8 bases, with 14 bases left between them. This CDR3 is built from 13 residues. Germline CDR1 and CDR2: SGHDT and YYEEEE. Written as DNA, the CDR3 is TGTGCCAGCAGCTCCGGTCCGGGTGACGAAGCTTTCTTT. It translates to CASSSGPGDEAFF.

This sequence joins TRBV27 and TRBJ1-1, with a weak D call TRBD1 (5 bases). The CDR3 loop spans 14 amino acids. Deletions cut 1 base from V and 1 base from J, with 7 bases between. Germline V gene sequence: CDR1 MNHEY, CDR2 SMNVEV (reference sequence). CDR3 DNA sequence: TGTGCCAGCAGTTTATGGCAGGGGAACACTGAAGCTTTCTTT. Translating gives CASSLWQGNTEAFF.

V is TRBV2 and J is TRBJ1-5, with D possibly TRBD1 on 6 matching bases. From germline, CDR1 is SNHLY and CDR2 FYNNEI. V was shortened by 8 bases and J by 4 bases, with 12 bases between the two germline ends. The CDR3 contains 13 residues. Here the CDR3 DNA reads TGTGCCAGCCGTATAGGGGGAAATCAGCCCCAGCATTTT. Amino acids: CASRIGGNQPQHF.

This rearrangement joins TRBV29-1 to TRBJ1-2; tentative D call: TRBD1 (6 bases). CDR3 length: 12 amino acids. Germline V gene lookup returns CDR1 SQVTM and CDR2 ANQGSEA. V was cut by 7 bases and J by 0 bases, with 9 bases left in between. The CDR3 coding sequence is TGCAGCGCAACAGGGACTAACTATGGCTACACCTTC. It yields the protein CSATGTNYGYTF.

The chain links TRBV4-3 to TRBJ2-7; possible D gene TRBD2, 6 bases. This CDR3 has 14 amino acids. V lost 0 bases, J lost 2 bases, and 8 bases lay in between. Germline V CDR1 and CDR2: LGHNA, YSLEER. This chain's CDR3 is CASSQDPGAYEQYF. CDR3 nucleotides: TGCGCCAGCAGCCAAGACCCGGGGGCCTACGAGCAGTACTTC.

This clone was observed a handful of times. The chain joins TRBV5-4 to TRBJ1-2; a weak D match, TRBD1 (6 bases). Trimming removed 0 bases from V and 8 bases from J, with 11 bases in between. Germline assignment: CDR1 SGHNT and CDR2 YYREEE (reference sequence). The CDR3 spans 13 residues. CDR3 bases: TGTGCCAGCAGCTTGGCTGGGGGCCTGGGCTACACCTTC. Residues: CASSLAGGLGYTF. Full variable domain (outside the CDR3, taken from reference TRBV5-4 and TRBJ1-2): ETGVTQSPTHLIKTRGQQVTLRCSSQSGHNTVSWYQQALGQGPQFIFQYYREEENGRGNFPPRFSGLQFPNYSSELNVNALELDDSALYLCASSLAGGLGYTFGSGTRLTVV.

The J gene is TRBJ2-7, the V gene TRBV30, with 9 bases fitting TRBD2. Germline V CDR1 and CDR2: GTSNPN, SVGIG (reference sequence). The J segment lost 5 bases and the V segment lost 5 bases, leaving 10 bases of the junction unmatched. The CDR3 spans 14 residues. The CDR3 is CAWEISGSGNEQYF. The CDR3 DNA reads as TGTGCCTGGGAGATTAGCGGGAGTGGGAACGAGCAGTACTTC.

The chain carries TRBV5-6 and TRBJ1-2; 8 bases are a match to TRBD1. The J segment lost 3 bases and the V segment lost 0 bases, leaving 1 base of the junction unmatched. This CDR3 is built from 14 residues. The germline gives CDR1 SGHDT, CDR2 YYEEEE. In DNA form, the CDR3 reads TGTGCCAGCAGCTTGGGGGGACAGGACTATGGCTACACCTTC. Translating gives CASSLGGQDYGYTF.

The chain is built from TRBV5-1 and TRBJ1-3; D ambiguous. Germline CDR1 and CDR2: SGHRS and YFSETQ. There are 14 residues in the CDR3. V was pared by 0 bases and J by 1 base, with 5 bases between. The CDR3 DNA sequence: TGCGCCAGCAGCTTGGCCGTGTCTGGAAACACCATATATTTT. The encoded protein is CASSLAVSGNTIYF.

This clone was seen just once. The chain employs TRBV11-3 and TRBJ2-7, with 10 bases that match TRBD1. Germline V lookup: CDR1 SGHNT, CDR2 YENEEA. J lost 3 bases, V lost 6 bases, and 11 bases had no gene match. The CDR3 covers 16 residues. The CDR3 protein is CASSYRAGTGVYEQYF. DNA for the CDR3: TGTGCCAGCAGTTATCGCGCCGGGACAGGGGTCTACGAGCAGTACTTC.

This chain joins TRBV7-8 and TRBJ2-7; 11 bases are shared with TRBD2. With V trimmed by 2 bases and J by 2 bases, 8 bases remained unmatched. The germline CDR1 and CDR2 sequences are SGHVS and FQNEAQ. This CDR3 spans 17 amino acids. CDR3 DNA: TGTGCCAGCAGCTTAAGGGCTAGCGGGGGGTACCCCTACGAGCAGTACTTC. This translates into CASSLRASGGYPYEQYF.

The chain links TRBV25-1 to TRBJ1-1; D uncertain. V was pared by 6 bases and J by 2 bases, with 7 bases between. This CDR3 spans 12 amino acids. Per the germline V gene, CDR1 is MGHDK and CDR2 is SYGVNS. The CDR3 DNA sequence: TGTGCCAGCAGGACGGGAAACACTGAAGCTTTCTTT. Amino acid sequence: CASRTGNTEAFF.

The V gene is TRBV30, the J gene TRBJ2-7; 12 bases line up with TRBD2. The CDR3 runs to 16 residues. Germline trimming cut 1 base from V and 5 bases from J; bases unmatched to any gene: 9. Germline CDR1 is GTSNPN and CDR2 is SVGIG (reference sequence). CDR3 nucleotides: TGTGCCTGGAGTGAAAGGCTAGCGGGAGGGCAAGACGAGCAGTACTTC. This codes for CAWSERLAGGQDEQYF.

The V call is TRBV11-3, the J call TRBJ2-5, with TRBD1 identical over 8 bases. This CDR3 is 14 amino acids long. The germline CDR1 and CDR2 sequences are SGHNT and YENEEA. Trimming cost V 8 bases and J 3 bases; bases outside gene matches: 8. The CDR3 sequence is CASSGRGPEETQYF. The CDR3 coding sequence is TGTGCCAGCTCCGGCAGGGGGCCAGAAGAGACCCAGTACTTC.

The V call is TRBV5-8, the J call TRBJ2-2, with TRBD1 identical over 9 bases. CDR3 size: 16 residues. Trimming took 4 bases from V and 2 from J; bases not matched to a gene: 6. Germline CDR1 reads SGHTS; CDR2 reads YDEGEE. CDR3 nucleotides: TGTGCCAGCAGCCCAGAGACAGGGGGAAACACCGGGGAGCTGTTTTTT. Protein sequence: CASSPETGGNTGELFF.

This sequence joins TRBV19 and TRBJ1-5, with a possible D match to TRBD1 (6 bases). The V and J ends lost 3 bases and 1 base respectively, with 16 bases between them. Germline CDR1 reads LNHDA; CDR2 reads SQIVND (reference sequence). The CDR3 loop spans 17 amino acids. CDR3: CASSIFDRFGSNQPQHF. CDR3 nucleotides: TGTGCCAGTAGTATTTTCGACAGGTTTGGGAGCAATCAGCCCCAGCATTTT.

The chain has TRBV27 and TRBJ2-6; D remains ambiguous. The CDR3 is 15 residues long. The germline V gene has CDR1 MNHEY and CDR2 SMNVEV (reference sequence). V was cut by 6 bases and J by 0 bases, with 9 bases left in between. CDR3 sequence reads: CASSPTSSGANVLTF. As DNA, the CDR3 is TGTGCCAGCAGCCCTACCTCCTCTGGGGCCAACGTCCTGACTTTC.

CDR3: CSGRQENYGYTF. For the CDR3, the DNA is TGCAGCGGCAGACAGGAAAACTATGGCTACACCTTC. This chain uses TRBV29-1 with TRBJ1-2; D is perhaps TRBD1 (6 bases). The V end lost 7 bases, the J end lost 2 bases, and 11 bases lay between the germline ends. CDR3 length equals 12 residues. CDR1 is SQVTM, CDR2 ANQGSEA, per germline.

In this sample, this clone turned up once. The V and J genes are TRBV5-6 and TRBJ2-3; D might be TRBD2 (6 bases). The CDR3 covers 13 residues. Germline CDR1 and CDR2: SGHDT and YYEEEE. The ends were cut back, 7 bases at V and 2 bases at J, with 11 bases in the middle. The CDR3 region has the DNA TGTGCCAGCGCGGCGGGAAACACAGATACGCAGTATTTT. Residues: CASAAGNTDTQYF.

The CDR3 spells CAWIGLTGGIRHGYTF. CDR3 nucleotide sequence: TGTGCCTGGATAGGTTTAACAGGGGGAATACGGCATGGCTACACCTTC. The chain couples TRBV30 to TRBJ1-2; TRBD1 matches 8 bases. The CDR3 is 16 amino acids. Germline CDR1 is GTSNPN and CDR2 is SVGIG (reference sequence). Unmatched junction bases numbered 16, after V lost 4 bases and J lost 6 bases. Using reference TRBV30 and TRBJ1-2 for the parts outside the CDR3, the full variable domain is SQTIHQWPATLVQPVGSPLSLECTVEGTSNPNLYWYRQAAGRGLQLLFYSVGIGQISSEVPQNLSASRPQDRQFILSSKKLLLSDSGFYLCAWIGLTGGIRHGYTFGSGTRLTVV.

The chain employs TRBV10-3 and TRBJ2-5, with TRBD2 matching 10 bases. Germline V lookup: CDR1 ENHRY, CDR2 SYGVKD. The CDR3 extends over 13 amino acids. J was trimmed by 5 bases and V by 10 bases; bases with no gene match: 7. CDR3 sequence reads: CASSQREGETQYF. The CDR3 DNA reads TGTGCCAGCTCTCAGCGGGAGGGGGAGACCCAGTACTTC.

V gene TRBV25-1 combines with J gene TRBJ1-5; D remains unclear. This CDR3 has 12 residues. Germline loops: CDR1 MGHDK, CDR2 SYGVNS. Trimming cost V 0 bases and J 7 bases, with 4 bases left between them. CDR3 nucleotide sequence: TGTGCCAGCAGTGAATACGAGCAGCCCCAGCATTTT. It translates to CASSEYEQPQHF.

The chain uses TRBV5-4 and TRBJ1-1; D may be TRBD1 (5 bases). Trimming removed 0 bases at V and 7 bases at J, with 7 bases between. CDR3 size: 12 residues. Per the germline V gene, CDR1 is SGHNT and CDR2 is YYREEE (reference sequence). The CDR3 DNA reads as TGTGCCAGCAGCTTGGACAGGATTGAAGCTTTCTTT. It translates to CASSLDRIEAFF.

This clone appeared a single time. The V call is TRBV11-1, the J call TRBJ2-2, with TRBD2 as a possible D gene (7 bases). The germline V gene encodes CDR1 SGHAT and CDR2 FQDESV (reference sequence). V lost 2 bases and J 3 bases, leaving 22 bases between the germline ends. CDR3 size: 19 residues. CDR3 sequence: CASSLHRAGRLAHTGELFF. The CDR3 DNA reads as TGTGCCAGCAGCTTACACAGGGCCGGGAGGCTAGCGCACACCGGGGAGCTGTTTTTT.

The chain uses TRBV29-1 and TRBJ2-7; D call uncertain. CDR1 and CDR2 from the germline V gene are SQVTM and ANQGSEA. There are 12 residues in the CDR3. V shed 5 bases and J shed 0 bases, with 8 bases lying between them. The CDR3 sequence is CSVRGSSYEQYF. CDR3 nucleotide sequence: TGCAGCGTTAGAGGCAGCTCCTACGAGCAGTACTTC.

J is TRBJ2-7 and V is TRBV7-9; D possibly corresponds to TRBD2 (7 bases). This CDR3 region has 18 residues. V lost 7 bases to trimming and J lost 2 bases, with 27 bases between them. Germline CDR1 SEHNR, CDR2 FQNEAQ (reference sequence). This CDR3 is CASINFVLGGTKTYEQYF. CDR3 coding DNA: TGTGCCAGCATCAACTTTGTCCTCGGGGGGACAAAAACCTACGAGCAGTACTTC.